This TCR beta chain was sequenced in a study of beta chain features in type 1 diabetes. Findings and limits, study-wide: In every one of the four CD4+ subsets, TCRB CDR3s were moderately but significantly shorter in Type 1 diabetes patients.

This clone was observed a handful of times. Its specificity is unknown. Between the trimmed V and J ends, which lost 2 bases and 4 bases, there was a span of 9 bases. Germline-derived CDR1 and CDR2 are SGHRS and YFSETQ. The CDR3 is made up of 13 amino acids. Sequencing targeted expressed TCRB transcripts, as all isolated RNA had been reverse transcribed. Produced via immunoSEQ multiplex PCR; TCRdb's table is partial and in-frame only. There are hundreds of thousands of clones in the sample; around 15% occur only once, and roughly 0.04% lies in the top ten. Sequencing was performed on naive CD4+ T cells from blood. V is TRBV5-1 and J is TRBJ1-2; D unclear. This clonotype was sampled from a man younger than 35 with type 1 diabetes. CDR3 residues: CASSFDGVYGYTF. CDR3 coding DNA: TGCGCCAGCAGCTTCGACGGGGTCTATGGCTACACCTTC.